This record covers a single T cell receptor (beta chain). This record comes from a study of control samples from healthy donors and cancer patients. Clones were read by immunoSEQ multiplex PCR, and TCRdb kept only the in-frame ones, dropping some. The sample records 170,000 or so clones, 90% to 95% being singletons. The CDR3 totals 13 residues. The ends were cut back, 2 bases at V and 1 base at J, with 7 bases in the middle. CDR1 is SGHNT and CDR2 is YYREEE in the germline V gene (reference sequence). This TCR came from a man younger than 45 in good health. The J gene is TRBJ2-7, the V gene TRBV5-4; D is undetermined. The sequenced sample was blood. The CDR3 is CASSFSVSYEQYF. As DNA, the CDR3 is TGTGCCAGCAGCTTCTCGGTTTCCTACGAGCAGTACTTC.